These T cell receptor beta chains were read from a single sample in a study of control samples from healthy donors and cancer patients. Here immunoSEQ multiplex PCR was the method, and the copy in TCRdb shows in-frame clones only, minus some. Among more than 85,000 clones listed, 85% to 90% were seen once. Source material: blood. These receptors were collected from a woman aged 50 to 60 in good health. CDR3s include the opening cysteine and the closing phenylalanine or tryptophan. The D gene is left open where the match is weak. Only some rows state a clone size, as once, few, many or a class for expanded clones.

v_call,clone_size,d_call,j_call,cdr3_nt,cdr3_aa
TRBV19,NA,TRBD2,TRBJ2-3,TGTGCCAGTAGCCGTAGCGGGAGTGGTGCAGATACGCAGTATTTT,CASSRSGSGADTQYF
TRBV25-1,NA,NA,TRBJ1-1,TGTGCCAGCACCGAGACGGAGAACACTGAAGCTTTCTTT,CASTETENTEAFF
TRBV7-3,NA,NA,TRBJ1-1,TGTGCCAGCAGCTTATATTCAGGGCCCCGCAACACTGAAGCTTTCTTT,CASSLYSGPRNTEAFF
TRBV3-1/TRBV3-2,once,NA,TRBJ1-2,TGTGCCAGCAGCCAAGATATCGACGCCCGTACCTATGGCTACACCTTC,CASSQDIDARTYGYTF
TRBV7-2,NA,NA,TRBJ2-5,TGTGCCAGCGCGGTCGGGGAGACCCAGTACTTC,CASAVGETQYF
TRBV2,NA,TRBD2,TRBJ2-3,TGTGCCAGCGTCAGCGGGGTTACGCAGTATTTT,CASVSGVTQYF
TRBV3-1/TRBV3-2,NA,TRBD1,TRBJ2-1,TGTGCCAGCAGCCCCCCTAGAGACAGGGCCCTGTGGGGTGAGCAGTTCTTC,CASSPPRDRALWGEQFF
TRBV5-1,NA,NA,TRBJ2-3,TGCGCCAGCAGCTTGGGATTCACAGATACGCAGTATTTT,CASSLGFTDTQYF
TRBV11-2,NA,TRBD2,TRBJ2-1,TGTGCCAGCAGCTTAGATGGGGGGACTAGCTACAATGAGCAGTTCTTC,CASSLDGGTSYNEQFF
TRBV6-5,NA,NA,TRBJ1-2,TGTGCCAGCTCTGATCAGGGAAGGAATGGCTACACCTTC,CASSDQGRNGYTF
TRBV18,NA,TRBD1,TRBJ1-6,TGTGCCAGCTCAGGGGACAGAGTATGGGCCACCCTCCACTTT,CASSGDRVWATLHF
TRBV5-8,NA,TRBD1,TRBJ2-2,TGTGCCAGCAGCAGAACTGCAGGGGGCGAAGTTGGCGGGGAGCTGTTTTTT,CASSRTAGGEVGGELFF
TRBV11-1,NA,NA,TRBJ2-3,TGTGCCAGCAGCTTAGGTCCGATCCCAATCACAGATACGCAGTATTTT,CASSLGPIPITDTQYF